The 24 T cell receptor beta chains in this list originate from one sample, sequenced in a study of metastatic and nonmetastatic thyroid tumors. Patients were all untreated before their thyroid surgery. TCRdb re-called clones from the PCR reads using MiXCR. Here the sample spans thousands of clones, roughly two fifths being singletons. Sequenced: tumor tissue. The receptors derive from a female donor with papillary thyroid cancer or a benign thyroid nodule (not recorded which). Some clones in this sample may be carry-over from other donors' samples.

This clone qualifies as medium-sized. The rearrangement joins TRBV25-1 to TRBJ2-7; TRBD2 might be the D (6 bases). V dropped 4 bases and J dropped 3 bases, with 16 bases sitting between them. CDR1 MGHDK and CDR2 SYGVNS come from the germline V gene. This CDR3 is built from 15 residues. The chain's CDR3 is CASSGRVGGIYEQYF. In DNA, the CDR3 is TGTGCCAGCAGTGGCCGAGTGGGGGGAATCTACGAGCAGTACTTC.

The genes are TRBV6-2 or TRBV6-3 and TRBJ2-5; D may be TRBD1 (6 bases). Trimming shortened V by 5 bases and J by 1 base, and 11 bases separated the two germline ends. Germline V gene data show CDR1 as MNHEY and CDR2 as SVGEGT. The CDR3 is 14 residues long. This CDR3 is CASSEQGSQETQYF. CDR3 in DNA: TGTGCCAGCAGTGAACAGGGTTCCCAAGAGACCCAGTACTTC.

This chain connects TRBV6-6 to TRBJ2-1, with 9 positions matching TRBD2. This CDR3 spans 17 amino acids. Unmatched junction bases numbered 6, after V lost 0 bases and J lost 3 bases. Germline lookup yields CDR1 MNHNY and CDR2 SVGAGI (reference sequence). The DNA for the CDR3 is TGTGCCAGCAGTTACTCCACCCCTAGCGGGGTCTACAATGAGCAGTTCTTC. Encoded protein: CASSYSTPSGVYNEQFF.

This clone has more than one count but fewer than ten. The rearrangement joins TRBV28 to TRBJ2-1; D is uncertain. Trimming stripped 3 bases from V and 9 bases from J, with 12 bases between. Germline V gene lookup returns CDR1 MDHEN and CDR2 SYDVKM. The CDR3 consists of 13 residues. CDR3 amino acids: CASSFDRQTEQFF. The CDR3 DNA reads TGTGCCAGCAGTTTCGACCGCCAAACTGAGCAGTTCTTC. The variable domain in full, completed from reference TRBV28 and TRBJ2-1, reads DVKVTQSSRYLVKRTGEKVFLECVQDMDHENMFWYRQDPGLGLRLIYFSYDVKMKEKGDIPEGYSVSREKKERFSLILESASTNQTSMYLCASSFDRQTEQFFGPGTRLTVL.

The rearrangement uses TRBV12-3 or TRBV12-4 and TRBJ2-2; 8 positions match TRBD2. CDR3 length: 17 amino acids. V lost 6 bases to trimming and J lost 6 bases; unmatched junction nucleotides: 15. The CDR3 loop is CASSRPPGLGRAGELFF. The CDR3 DNA reads TGTGCCAGCAGCCGCCCCCCGGGACTAGGGAGAGCCGGGGAGCTGTTTTTT.

A few counts support this clone. The J gene is TRBJ2-6, the V gene TRBV4-3; possibly TRBD1 for D (5 bases). In germline, CDR1 is LGHNA, CDR2 YSLEER. Trimming removed 0 bases at V and 2 bases at J, with 8 bases between. This CDR3 spans 16 amino acids. The CDR3 here is CASSQEEGAGANVLTF. The CDR3 nucleotides are TGCGCCAGCAGCCAAGAAGAAGGGGCTGGGGCCAACGTCCTGACTTTC.

This clone was picked up many times. J is TRBJ2-5 and V is TRBV9, with 9 positions matching TRBD1. V shed 4 bases, J shed 4 bases, and the junction held 8 bases outside the gene matches. Germline V gene data show CDR1 as SGDLS and CDR2 as YYNGEE. This CDR3 has 15 residues. Here the CDR3 reads CASSPAGQGRETQYF. CDR3 DNA sequence: TGTGCCAGCAGCCCTGCGGGACAGGGTAGAGAGACCCAGTACTTC.

The gene calls are TRBV27 and TRBJ2-7; D remains ambiguous. CDR3 length: 15 amino acids. Germline CDR1 MNHEY, CDR2 SMNVEV (reference sequence). V was shortened by 7 bases and J by 10 bases, with 26 bases between the two germline ends. As DNA, the CDR3 is TGTGCCAGCAAGAGGAGTGAGACACCCCCCCTCGATCAGTACTTC. Amino acids: CASKRSETPPLDQYF.

By proportion, this clone is large. The chain has TRBV11-2 and TRBJ2-1; TRBD2 matches at 11 bases. Germline V CDR1 and CDR2: SGHAT, FQNNGV. This CDR3 region has 16 residues. V dropped 5 bases and J dropped 5; count of bases not matched to a gene: 8. CDR3 nucleotide sequence: TGTGCCAGCAGCCCCATGACTAGCGGGATACACAATGAGCAGTTCTTC. Its translation: CASSPMTSGIHNEQFF. Full variable domain (outside the CDR3, taken from reference TRBV11-2 and TRBJ2-1): EAGVAQSPRYKIIEKRQSVAFWCNPISGHATLYWYQQILGQGPKLLIQFQNNGVVDDSQLPKDRFSAERLKGVDSTLKIQPAKLEDSAVYLCASSPMTSGIHNEQFFGPGTRLTVL.

J is TRBJ2-7 and V is TRBV6-7; TRBD1 matches 11 bases. TRBV6-7 is given ORF status, its function remaining uncertain. This CDR3 is built from 17 residues. V trimming: 7 bases; J trimming: 0 bases; junction bases outside the gene matches: 11. In DNA, the CDR3 is TGTGCCAGCATCTACCCGGGACAGGGGGATTTCTCCTACGAGCAGTACTTC. This sequence encodes CASIYPGQGDFSYEQYF.

Points on this clone: It may be a read error: a sequence one base away is much more abundant. J is TRBJ2-3 and V is TRBV7-3; TRBD2 agrees at 8 bases. CDR1 and CDR2 (germline): SGHTA, FQGTGA. The CDR3 spans 17 residues. CDR3 protein: CASSLTGAGAITDTQYF. CDR3 sequence (DNA): TGTGCCAGCAGCTTAACGGGAGCGGGAGCTATCACAGATACACAGTATTTT.

The chain links TRBV30 to TRBJ2-3; 11 bases fit TRBD2. This CDR3 has 15 residues. V was clipped by 2 bases and J by 5 bases; unmatched bases: 6. Germline V gives CDR1 GTSNPN, CDR2 SVGIG (reference sequence). The CDR3 nucleotides are TGTGCCTGGAGTTTTAGCGGGAGGGCCGAAGATACGCAGTATTTT. This translates into CAWSFSGRAEDTQYF. Together with reference TRBV30 and TRBJ2-3, the CDR3 gives the full variable domain: SQTIHQWPATLVQPVGSPLSLECTVEGTSNPNLYWYRQAAGRGLQLLFYSVGIGQISSEVPQNLSASRPQDRQFILSSKKLLLSDSGFYLCAWSFSGRAEDTQYFGPGTRLTVL.

This clone was detected a few times. The chain combines TRBV28 with TRBJ2-7; TRBD2 matches at 9 bases. The CDR3 is 15 amino acids. Germline trimming cut 9 bases from V and 3 bases from J; bases unmatched to any gene: 12. Germline-derived CDR1 and CDR2 are MDHEN and SYDVKM. CDR3 nucleotides: TGTGCCAGTCCTTTAGAAGAGCGGGAGGACTACGAGCAGTACTTC. Its protein product is CASPLEEREDYEQYF.

This rearrangement joins TRBV25-1 to TRBJ1-6; D is possibly TRBD1 (6 bases). Germline V gene sequence: CDR1 MGHDK, CDR2 SYGVNS. This CDR3 spans 14 amino acids. Trimming removed 5 bases from V and 1 base from J, with 6 bases in between. The CDR3 loop is CASSTGSYNSPLHF. In DNA form, the CDR3 reads TGTGCCAGCAGTACAGGGTCCTATAATTCACCCCTCCACTTT.

Notes on this clone: An end of the junction does not agree with germline; a read error may underlie this. The chain employs TRBV6-4 and TRBJ1-5; D gene unclear. The CDR3 covers 13 residues. Germline CDR1 and CDR2: MRHNA and SNTAGT. The CDR3 nucleotides read TGTGCCAGCAGTTACTCGAAGAATCAGCCCCAGCATTTT. Translated: CASSYSKNQPQHF.

The chain is built from TRBV11-2 and TRBJ2-7; 12 nucleotides match TRBD2. The length of the CDR3 is 16 residues. V shed 5 bases, J shed 2 bases, and the junction held 7 bases outside the gene matches. Germline-derived CDR1 and CDR2 are SGHAT and FQNNGV. In DNA form, the CDR3 reads TGTGCCAGCAGCGTCTCCGGGACTAGCGGGCCCTACGAGCAGTACTTC. It codes for CASSVSGTSGPYEQYF.

This clone has only a few counts. The chain joins TRBV6-1 to TRBJ1-5; TRBD1 might be the D (6 bases). The CDR3 loop spans 14 amino acids. Trimming stripped 6 bases from V and 4 bases from J, with 13 bases between. Germline CDR1 reads MNHNS; CDR2 reads SASEGT. The CDR3 coding sequence is TGTGCCAGCAGCACAACAGGGACGAATCAGCCCCAGCATTTT. Protein: CASSTTGTNQPQHF.

This clone was counted a few times. V and J are TRBV18 and TRBJ1-4; TRBD1 agrees at 10 bases. J was trimmed by 3 bases and V by 5 bases; bases with no gene match: 6. CDR3 length: 16 amino acids. Looked up from germline, CDR1 is KGHSH and CDR2 is LQKENI. The chain's CDR3 is CASSSGQGVSNEKLFF. For the CDR3, the DNA is TGTGCCAGCTCATCAGGACAGGGGGTTTCTAATGAAAAACTGTTTTTT.

The sample holds a few counts of this clone. The V gene is TRBV6-6, the J gene TRBJ2-3; 10 nucleotides match TRBD2. Per germline, CDR1 MNHNY and CDR2 SVGAGI (reference sequence). The CDR3 loop spans 16 amino acids. V trimming: 2 bases; J trimming: 4 bases; junction bases outside the gene matches: 6. CDR3 nucleotide sequence: TGTGCCAGCAGTTACCTGGCTAGCGGGAGTGCAGATACGCAGTATTTT. This encodes CASSYLASGSADTQYF.

By its share, this clone is large. The V call is TRBV30, the J call TRBJ2-5; D might be TRBD2 (6 bases). Trimming left V 1 base short and J 3 bases short, with 18 bases between. CDR3 size: 16 residues. Germline-derived CDR1 and CDR2 are GTSNPN and SVGIG (reference sequence). CDR3 nucleotide sequence: TGTGCCTGGAGTGATCGGGACTCCAATAGGGAAGAGACCCAGTACTTC. This translates into CAWSDRDSNREETQYF.

This clone was observed a handful of times. The chain carries TRBV18 and TRBJ2-7, with 7 bases matching TRBD1. The CDR3 spans 14 residues. The junction had 7 bases not matched to a gene; V was cut back by 6 bases and J by 2 bases. From germline, CDR1 is KGHSH and CDR2 LQKENI. DNA for the CDR3: TGTGCCAGCTCGCCCGGGACAGAGGCCTACGAGCAGTACTTC. Protein sequence: CASSPGTEAYEQYF. Full variable domain (remainder filled in from reference TRBV18 and TRBJ2-7): NAGVMQNPRHLVRRRGQEARLRCSPMKGHSHVYWYRQLPEEGLKFMVYLQKENIIDESGMPKERFSAEFPKEGPSILRIQQVVRGDSAAYFCASSPGTEAYEQYFGPGTRLTVT.

By share, this clone counts as large (0.1 to 1%). The chain is built from TRBV6-5 and TRBJ1-3, with unresolved D. With 2 bases removed from V and 4 bases from J, the gap between germline ends came to 9 bases. The CDR3 consists of 14 residues. CDR1 MNHEY and CDR2 SVGAGI come from the germline V gene. CDR3 DNA: TGTGCCAGCAGTTACCTGCGGGGAGGAAACACCATATATTTT. Its protein product is CASSYLRGGNTIYF.

Relative to its sample, this clone is medium-sized (0.01 to 0.1%). The J gene is TRBJ1-1, the V gene TRBV9; no definite D call. V was pared by 0 bases and J by 4 bases, with 4 bases between. The CDR3 contains 12 residues. The germline V gene encodes CDR1 SGDLS and CDR2 YYNGEE. The DNA of the CDR3 is TGTGCCAGCAGCGTAGACAGCACTGAAGCTTTCTTT. Its translation: CASSVDSTEAFF.

In the case of this clone: With a much larger clone just one base away, this may be a read error. Other DNA sequences from this sample encode an identical CDR3 as well. This chain connects TRBV18 to TRBJ2-2; D is uncertain. The CDR3 spans 16 residues. Germline CDR1 and CDR2: KGHSH and LQKENI. The DNA for the CDR3 is TGTGCCAGCTCACCACCGTTAGATAGCAACACTGGGGAGCTGTTTTTT. This gives the protein CASSPPLDSNTGELFF.